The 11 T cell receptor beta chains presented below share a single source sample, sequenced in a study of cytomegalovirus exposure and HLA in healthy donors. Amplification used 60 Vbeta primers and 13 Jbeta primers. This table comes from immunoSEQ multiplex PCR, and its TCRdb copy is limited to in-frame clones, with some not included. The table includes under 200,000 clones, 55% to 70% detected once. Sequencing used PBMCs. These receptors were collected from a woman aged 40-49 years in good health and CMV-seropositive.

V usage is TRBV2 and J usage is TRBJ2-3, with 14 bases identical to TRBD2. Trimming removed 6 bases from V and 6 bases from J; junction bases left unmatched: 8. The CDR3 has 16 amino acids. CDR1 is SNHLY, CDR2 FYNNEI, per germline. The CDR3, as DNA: TGTGCCAGCAGGAAAGGACTAGCGGGGGGAGGGGATACGCAGTATTTT. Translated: CASRKGLAGGGDTQYF.

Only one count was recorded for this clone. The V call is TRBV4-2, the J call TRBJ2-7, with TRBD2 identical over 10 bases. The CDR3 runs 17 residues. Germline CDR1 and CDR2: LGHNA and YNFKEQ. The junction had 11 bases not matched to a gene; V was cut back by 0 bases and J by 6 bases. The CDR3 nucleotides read TGTGCCAGCAGCCAAGATATACTAGCGGGAACTCGAGGCGAGCAGTACTTC. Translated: CASSQDILAGTRGEQYF.

The CDR3 DNA is TGTGCCAGCAGCTTAGCAGGAGGGCCGTCCTACGAGCAGTACTTC. It is translated as CASSLAGGPSYEQYF. The J gene is TRBJ2-5, the V gene TRBV7-2; D possibly corresponds to TRBD2 (6 bases). TRBJ2-7 explains the end of the DNA better; the J call may be wrong. The germline gives CDR1 SGHTA, CDR2 FQGNSA. CDR3 length: 15 amino acids.

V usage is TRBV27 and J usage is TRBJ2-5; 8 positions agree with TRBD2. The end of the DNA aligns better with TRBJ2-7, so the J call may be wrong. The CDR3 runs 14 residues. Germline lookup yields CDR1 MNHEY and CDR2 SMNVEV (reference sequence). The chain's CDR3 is CASSPGLDAYEQYF. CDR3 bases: TGTGCCAGCAGCCCGGGACTAGATGCCTACGAGCAGTACTTC.

This CDR3 reads CASSPSMGNYGYTF. The CDR3 bases are TGTGCCAGCAGCCCCTCGATGGGCAACTATGGCTACACCTTC. J is TRBJ1-2 and V is TRBV6-5; D is unresolved. From germline, CDR1 is MNHEY and CDR2 SVGAGI. Trimming pared 6 bases from V and 2 bases from J, leaving 13 bases between. The CDR3 is 14 amino acids.

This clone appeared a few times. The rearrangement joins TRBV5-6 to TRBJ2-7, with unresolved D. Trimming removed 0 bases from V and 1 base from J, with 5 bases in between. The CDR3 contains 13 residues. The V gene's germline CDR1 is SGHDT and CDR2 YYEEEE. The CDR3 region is CASSLGISYEQYF. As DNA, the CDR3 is TGTGCCAGCAGCTTGGGTATTTCCTACGAGCAGTACTTC.

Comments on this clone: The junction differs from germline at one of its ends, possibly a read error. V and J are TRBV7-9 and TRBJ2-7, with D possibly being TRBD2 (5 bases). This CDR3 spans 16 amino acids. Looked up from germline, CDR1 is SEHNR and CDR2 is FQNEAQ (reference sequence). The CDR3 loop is CSSSLEVSGRNYEQYF. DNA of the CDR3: TGTTCCAGCAGCTTAGAGGTATCGGGGAGAAACTACGAGCAGTACTTC.

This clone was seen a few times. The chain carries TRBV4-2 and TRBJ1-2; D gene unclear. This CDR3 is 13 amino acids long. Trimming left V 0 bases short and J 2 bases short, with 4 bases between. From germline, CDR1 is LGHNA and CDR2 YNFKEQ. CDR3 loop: CASSQDPNYGYTF. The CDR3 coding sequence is TGTGCCAGCAGCCAAGATCCAAACTATGGCTACACCTTC.

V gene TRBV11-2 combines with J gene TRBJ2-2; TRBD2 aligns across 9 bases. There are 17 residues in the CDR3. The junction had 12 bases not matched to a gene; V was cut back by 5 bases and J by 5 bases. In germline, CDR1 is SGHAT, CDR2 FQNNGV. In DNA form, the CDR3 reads TGTGCCAGCAGCCCCCGTTCGAGCGGGAGGCATACCGGGGAGCTGTTTTTT. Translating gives CASSPRSSGRHTGELFF.

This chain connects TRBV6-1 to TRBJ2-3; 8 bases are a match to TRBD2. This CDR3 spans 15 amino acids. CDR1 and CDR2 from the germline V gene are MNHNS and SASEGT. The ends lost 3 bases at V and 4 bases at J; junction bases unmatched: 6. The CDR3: CASSETLLAADTQYF. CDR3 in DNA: TGTGCCAGCAGTGAGACATTACTAGCGGCAGATACGCAGTATTTT.

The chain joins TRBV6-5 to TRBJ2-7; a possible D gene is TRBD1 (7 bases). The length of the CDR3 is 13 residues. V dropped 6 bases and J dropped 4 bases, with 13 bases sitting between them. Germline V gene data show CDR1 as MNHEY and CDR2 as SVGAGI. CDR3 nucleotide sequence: TGTGCCAGCAGCTCAGGGGGGCTGTACGAGCAGTACTTC. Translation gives CASSSGGLYEQYF.